These 20 T cell receptor beta chains share one sample of origin, sequenced in a study of blood T cells in healthy people across ages. A J-beta primer mix and a sample-barcoded 5' primer were used in a second PCR of about 7 to 11 cycles. One entry per CDR3 protein results from TCRdb running MiXCR on the 5' RACE reads. Among about 1.4 million distinct CDR3 sequences listed, 55% to 75% were seen once. Sequencing used blood. These receptors were obtained from a man between 18 and 35 years old in good health.

The V call is TRBV20-1, the J call TRBJ1-1, with D maybe TRBD1 (6 bases). This CDR3 is 15 amino acids long. CDR1 and CDR2 (germline): DFQATT, SNEGSKA (reference sequence). V lost 1 base to trimming and J lost 11 bases, with 23 bases between them. CDR3 amino acids: CSARVMGQTQGRAFF. In nucleotides, the CDR3 is TGCAGTGCTAGAGTGATGGGACAAACCCAAGGCCGGGCTTTCTTT.

This chain joins TRBV20-1 and TRBJ1-2; 8 nucleotides align to TRBD1. The CDR3 runs to 17 residues. V shed 0 bases and J 6 bases; nucleotides not matched to a gene: 15. The germline V gene encodes CDR1 DFQATT and CDR2 SNEGSKA (reference sequence). CDR3 protein: CSARDRETGGLADGYTF. Here the CDR3 DNA reads TGCAGTGCTAGAGATCGCGAAACAGGGGGACTTGCGGATGGCTACACCTTC.

In its sample, this clonotype was seen a few times. V and J are TRBV4-1 and TRBJ2-3; TRBD2 aligns across 7 bases. The CDR3 length is 15 residues. V shed 5 bases and J 4 bases; nucleotides not matched to a gene: 9. From germline, CDR1 is MGHRA and CDR2 YSYEKL. CDR3 region: CASSYRTSLADTQYF. The CDR3 DNA follows: TGCGCCAGCAGCTACCGGACTAGTTTGGCAGATACGCAGTATTTT.

This clonotype has more than one count but fewer than ten. This sequence joins TRBV5-1 and TRBJ1-5; tentatively, D is TRBD1 (5 bases). There are 15 residues in the CDR3. V gave up 4 bases and J gave up 4 bases, with 15 bases separating them. Germline CDR1 is SGHRS and CDR2 is YFSETQ. The chain's CDR3 is CASSPDGAPNQPQHF. The CDR3 DNA reads TGCGCCAGCAGCCCGGACGGGGCCCCTAATCAGCCCCAGCATTTT.

This clonotype has a handful of counts. The gene calls are TRBV29-1 and TRBJ2-7; D gene ambiguous. The V gene lost 5 bases and the J gene lost 3 bases, with 8 bases spanning the gap. The CDR3 is made up of 11 amino acids. Looked up from germline, CDR1 is SQVTM and CDR2 is ANQGSEA. The CDR3 coding sequence is TGCAGCGTTAACAGAGGCTACGAGCAGTACTTC. Translation: CSVNRGYEQYF.

The genes are TRBV5-1 and TRBJ2-2; a possible D gene is TRBD2 (6 bases). The CDR3 extends over 15 amino acids. Germline values: CDR1 SGHRS, CDR2 YFSETQ. The germline V and J ends were trimmed by 4 bases and 2 bases, with 12 bases remaining between them. This CDR3 reads CASSPVEGNTGELFF. As DNA, the CDR3 is TGCGCCAGCAGCCCCGTGGAGGGAAACACCGGGGAGCTGTTTTTT.

The gene calls are TRBV10-3 and TRBJ2-7; D perhaps matches TRBD1 (5 bases). The CDR3 totals 12 residues. Trimming pared 5 bases from V and 5 bases from J, leaving 10 bases between. Germline CDR1 reads ENHRY; CDR2 reads SYGVKD. CDR3 in amino acids: CAISLGLDEQYF. The CDR3 region has the DNA TGTGCCATCAGTCTGGGGCTGGACGAGCAGTACTTC.

This clonotype was observed a few times. This rearrangement joins TRBV21-1 to TRBJ2-7; the table names TRBD2, a call not compared with the DNA. TRBV21-1 is classified as a pseudogene. The CDR3 consists of 14 residues. CDR3 sequence reads: CASSTQREVDEQYF. The CDR3 DNA is TGTGCCAGCAGCACCCAGCGGGAGGTCGACGAGCAGTACTTC.

The genes are TRBV29-1 and TRBJ1-2, with unresolved D. The length of the CDR3 is 11 residues. CDR1 is SQVTM, CDR2 ANQGSEA, per germline. Trimming cost V 5 bases and J 4 bases, with 8 bases left between them. CDR3 region: CSVLSGYGYTF. The CDR3 DNA follows: TGCAGCGTTTTGAGTGGCTATGGCTACACCTTC.

This chain links TRBV15 with TRBJ2-1; 9 bases align to TRBD2. Germline CDR1 LNHNV, CDR2 YYDKDF (reference sequence). The junction had 6 bases not matched to a gene; V was cut back by 0 bases and J by 9 bases. This CDR3 is built from 15 residues. CDR3 sequence: CATSRDLGLASEQFF. The CDR3 nucleotides are TGTGCCACCAGCAGAGATCTGGGACTAGCAAGTGAGCAGTTCTTC.

In its sample, this clonotype was seen a few times. V and J are TRBV20-1 and TRBJ2-7; no clear D. Trimming removed 4 bases at V and 3 bases at J, with 13 bases between. Germline V gene lookup returns CDR1 DFQATT and CDR2 SNEGSKA (reference sequence). This CDR3 has 13 amino acids. CDR3: CSANPNSGYEQYF. The CDR3 DNA reads as TGCAGTGCTAACCCTAACAGTGGCTACGAGCAGTACTTC.

In this sample, this clonotype turned up once. This rearrangement joins TRBV6-5 to TRBJ1-1; unclear D gene. CDR1 is MNHEY, CDR2 SVGAGI, per germline. CDR3 length: 16 amino acids. The V gene lost 0 bases and the J gene lost 6 bases, with 17 bases spanning the gap. As DNA, the CDR3 is TGTGCCAGCAGTTACTCGATCCCAGACGCCTACGCTGAAGCTTTCTTT. Amino acid sequence: CASSYSIPDAYAEAFF.

V is TRBV27 and J is TRBJ2-1; 10 positions agree with TRBD1. This CDR3 region has 16 residues. Losses at the gene ends were 3 bases for V and 8 bases for J; bases not matched to a gene: 10. Germline values: CDR1 MNHEY, CDR2 SMNVEV (reference sequence). CDR3 sequence (DNA): TGTGCCAGCAGTTTGGGGGTGGGACAGGGGAAGGATGAGCAGTTCTTC. This sequence encodes CASSLGVGQGKDEQFF.

This clonotype appeared once. The chain couples TRBV20-1 to TRBJ2-5; the D gene is possibly TRBD1 (5 bases). Germline values: CDR1 DFQATT, CDR2 SNEGSKA (reference sequence). The V end lost 6 bases, the J end lost 2 bases, and 13 bases lay between the germline ends. The CDR3 is 13 residues long. CDR3 nucleotide sequence: TGCAGTGCGAAGACAGCACTACAAGAGACCCAGTACTTC. It yields the protein CSAKTALQETQYF.

V gene TRBV6-1 combines with J gene TRBJ2-3, with D tentatively TRBD1 (5 bases). This CDR3 region has 16 residues. Looked up from germline, CDR1 is MNHNS and CDR2 is SASEGT. Trimming left V 3 bases short and J 4 bases short, with 17 bases between. The CDR3 DNA sequence: TGTGCCAGCAGTGACCACGGACAAGGGGCGGCAGATACGCAGTATTTT. It specifies CASSDHGQGAADTQYF.

The rearrangement joins TRBV13 to TRBJ2-3; 11 positions match TRBD1. The CDR3 is 14 residues long. Looked up from germline, CDR1 is PRHDT and CDR2 is FYEKMQ (reference sequence). The J segment lost 11 bases and the V segment lost 3 bases, leaving 7 bases of the junction unmatched. CDR3 amino acids: CASSFWTGGEGQYF. As DNA, the CDR3 is TGTGCCAGCAGCTTTTGGACAGGGGGCGAAGGGCAGTATTTT.

This clonotype has only a few counts. A much bigger clone sits one base away, suggesting this may be a read error. The chain has TRBV4-3 and TRBJ2-7; no clear D gene. V gave up 0 bases and J gave up 7 bases, with 16 bases separating them. Germline-derived CDR1 and CDR2 are LGHNA and YSLEER. CDR3 length equals 15 residues. The CDR3, as DNA: TGCGCCAGCAGCCAAGAAGGGAAACAGTCCAATGAGCAGTACTTC. Its protein product is CASSQEGKQSNEQYF.

The chain has TRBV21-1 and TRBJ1-2; TRBD1 is the table's D call and was not checked against the DNA. TRBV21-1 is given as a pseudogene. This CDR3 is built from 14 residues. The CDR3 DNA follows: TGTGCCAGCAGCAAAGTAAGAGGGGAGCTGAGCTACACCTTC. This translates into CASSKVRGELSYTF.

The V call is TRBV4-1, the J call TRBJ2-1, with TRBD2 matching 11 bases. This CDR3 is built from 16 residues. The V gene end was trimmed by 3 bases and the J gene end by 8 bases; junction bases not matched to a gene: 9. CDR1 and CDR2 (germline): MGHRA, YSYEKL. The CDR3 nucleotides are TGCGCCAGCAGCCAGAGCCCGGGACTAGCGGCCTATGAGCAGTTCTTC. Amino acids: CASSQSPGLAAYEQFF.

This clonotype was picked up a small number of times. This chain uses TRBV15 with TRBJ1-1; 7 bases line up with TRBD1. Germline V gene data show CDR1 as LNHNV and CDR2 as YYDKDF (reference sequence). With 2 bases clipped from V and 5 bases from J, the junction kept 8 bases outside the gene matches. The CDR3 is made up of 15 amino acids. CDR3 nucleotides: TGTGCCACCAGCAGACCGACAGGGCTTTGGACTGAAGCTTTCTTT. As protein: CATSRPTGLWTEAFF.